A single sample is the source of the 21 T cell receptor beta chains below, sequenced in a study of tumor-infiltrating lymphocytes in oesophageal squamous cell carcinoma. MiXCR, applied by TCRdb to the PCR reads, yields one record per CDR3 protein. The repertoire holds 9,500 to 13,000 distinct CDR3 sequences, with around half as singletons. Sequencing was performed on esophageal tumor tissue. These receptor sequences come from a male donor with esophageal squamous cell carcinoma.

Remarks on this clonotype: An end of the junction differs from the germline gene, which may be a read error. This chain uses TRBV7-8 with TRBJ1-6; TRBD1 is a possible D gene (6 bases). The germline V gene encodes CDR1 SGHVS and CDR2 FQNEAQ. This CDR3 is built from 15 residues. CDR3 sequence reads: CASSTNTGLSYEQYF. The CDR3 nucleotides read TGTGCCAGCAGCACCAATACAGGGCTTTCCTACGAGCAGTACTTT.

For the CDR3, the DNA is TGTGCCAGCAACTCCCCGGGGGCAGGGTCCTACGAGCAGTACTTC. It translates to CASNSPGAGSYEQYF. The rearrangement links TRBV7-2 to TRBJ2-1; D tentatively fits TRBD1 or TRBD2 (6 bases each). The J call may be in error: the DNA end matches TRBJ2-7 better. This CDR3 contains 15 residues. Germline V gives CDR1 SGHTA, CDR2 FQGNSA.

This clonotype is termed medium-sized. Just one base apart from a much larger clone, this may be a read error. V gene TRBV7-6 combines with J gene TRBJ2-7; D may be TRBD1 (5 bases). Per the germline V gene, CDR1 is SGHVS and CDR2 is FNYEAQ. Trimming left V 3 bases short and J 7 bases short, with 13 bases between. This CDR3 is 13 amino acids long. The CDR3 DNA reads TGTGCCAGCAGCTTCTCCGAGGACAATGAGCAGTACTTC. Its translation: CASSFSEDNEQYF. The whole variable domain, remainder taken from reference TRBV7-6 and TRBJ2-7, is GAGVSQSPRYKVTKRGQDVALRCDPISGHVSLYWYRQALGQGPEFLTYFNYEAQQDKSGLPNDRFSAERPEGSISTLTIQRTEQRDSAMYRCASSFSEDNEQYFGPGTRLTVT.

J is TRBJ2-1 and V is TRBV6-1; 8 bases agree with TRBD2. The DNA end is more similar to TRBJ2-7, so the J call may be wrong. CDR3 size: 12 residues. Germline assignment: CDR1 MNHNS and CDR2 SASEGT. The DNA for the CDR3 is TGTGCCAGCAGGATGCGGGGGGACGAGCAGTACTTC. It is translated as CASRMRGDEQYF.

This chain links TRBV7-3 with TRBJ2-3; TRBD2 matches at 9 bases. Near its end, the DNA agrees better with TRBJ2-2, so the J call may be wrong. The CDR3 consists of 16 residues. Germline values: CDR1 SGHTA, CDR2 FQGTGA. CDR3 in amino acids: CASSLNSAGGLGELFF. The DNA of the CDR3 is TGTGCCAGCAGCTTAAATTCGGCGGGAGGGCTCGGGGAGCTGTTTTTT.

With respect to this clonotype: Being one base from a much bigger clone, this may be a read error. The chain links TRBV5-1 to TRBJ2-7; no definite D call. Gene TRBJ2-1 matches the end of the DNA better, so the J call may be wrong. CDR3 length: 13 amino acids. The germline gives CDR1 SGHRS, CDR2 YFSETQ. CDR3 sequence reads: CASSLGSYRVQFF. The CDR3, as DNA: TGCGCCAGCAGCTTGGGATCATACAGAGTACAGTTCTTC.

The J gene is TRBJ1-6, the V gene TRBV7-2, with 7 positions matching TRBD1. Trimming at V came to 1 base and at J to 6 bases, leaving 6 bases not matched to a gene. The germline V gene encodes CDR1 SGHTA and CDR2 FQGNSA. This CDR3 comprises 16 residues. The CDR3 loop is CASSLGWAGGNSPLHF. CDR3 nucleotides: TGTGCCAGCAGCTTAGGCTGGGCAGGGGGTAATTCACCCCTCCACTTT.

V usage is TRBV6-2 or TRBV6-3 and J usage is TRBJ2-6; D unclear. Germline V gives CDR1 MNHEY, CDR2 SVGEGT. V gave up 0 bases and J gave up 1 base, with 7 bases separating them. CDR3 length: 16 amino acids. CDR3 DNA sequence: TGTGCCAGCAGTTACTCAGGGATTTCTGGGGCCAACGTCCTGACTTTC. It specifies CASSYSGISGANVLTF.

The chain uses TRBV11-2 and TRBJ2-7; 7 bases map to TRBD2. Trimming took 5 bases from V and 0 from J; bases not matched to a gene: 7. The CDR3 consists of 15 residues. Germline V gene data show CDR1 as SGHAT and CDR2 as FQNNGV. In nucleotides, the CDR3 is TGTGCCAGCAGCCGGACTAGACTAAACTCCTACGAGCAGTACTTC. Protein product: CASSRTRLNSYEQYF.

The chain recombines TRBV7-3 with TRBJ2-6; D may be TRBD1 (5 bases). The J call may be wrong; the DNA end is better matched by TRBJ2-1. CDR1 is SGHTA and CDR2 is FQGTGA in the germline V gene. There are 15 residues in the CDR3. The DNA for the CDR3 is TGTGCCAGCAGCTTAGGGTCTGACTGGGGCTATGAGCAGTTCTTC. It specifies CASSLGSDWGYEQFF.

The genes are TRBV28 and TRBJ2-3; TRBD1 matches at 7 bases. The V gene end was trimmed by 4 bases and the J gene end by 4 bases; junction bases not matched to a gene: 11. This CDR3 spans 16 amino acids. Germline V CDR1 and CDR2: MDHEN, SYDVKM. In nucleotides, the CDR3 is TGTGCCAGCAGTTCCCCTCAGGGGGACGGGGCAGATACGCAGTATTTT. Amino acids: CASSSPQGDGADTQYF.

The chain combines TRBV2 with TRBJ1-2; D not resolved. Germline CDR1 is SNHLY and CDR2 is FYNNEI. The V gene lost 6 bases and the J gene lost 0 bases, with 11 bases spanning the gap. CDR3 size: 14 residues. The CDR3 loop is CASSAEYSNYGYTF. The CDR3 coding sequence is TGTGCCAGCAGCGCCGAATACTCTAACTATGGCTACACCTTC.

The J gene is TRBJ2-1, the V gene TRBV15; 8 positions match TRBD1. Germline trimming cut 5 bases from V and 4 bases from J; bases unmatched to any gene: 7. Germline V lookup: CDR1 LNHNV, CDR2 YYDKDF (reference sequence). CDR3 size: 15 residues. The CDR3 sequence is CATSGRDRLYNEQFF. The CDR3 bases are TGTGCCACCAGCGGCCGGGACAGGCTATACAATGAGCAGTTCTTC. The complete variable domain, with remaining parts taken from reference TRBV15 and TRBJ2-1, reads DAMVIQNPRYQVTQFGKPVTLSCSQTLNHNVMYWYQQKSSQAPKLLFHYYDKDFNNEADTPDNFQSRRPNTSFCFLDIRSPGLGDTAMYLCATSGRDRLYNEQFFGPGTRLTVL.

Remarks on this clonotype: Likely a read error: the CDR3 ends without its conserved phenylalanine or tryptophan. It is unclear where the CDR3 begins or ends on the DNA, so no DNA is shown, and the CDR3 is as TCRdb lists it. V and J are TRBV7-3 and TRBJ1-1. Ends included, the CDR3 has 15 residues. Germline CDR1 reads SGHTA; CDR2 reads FQGTGA. CDR3 loop: CASSLGVEYEQYFGQ.

The chain combines TRBV6-8 with TRBJ2-1; D is ambiguous. TRBJ2-7 explains the end of the DNA better; the J call may be wrong. From germline, CDR1 is MNHGY and CDR2 SAAAGT. The CDR3 is 13 residues long. CDR3: CASSLGRNYEQYF. CDR3 bases: TGTGCCAGCAGTCTCGGACGGAACTACGAGCAGTACTTC.

The rearrangement links TRBV7-6 to TRBJ2-1, with a possible D match to TRBD2 (6 bases). Gene TRBJ2-5 matches the end of the DNA better, so the J call may be wrong. This CDR3 is 16 amino acids long. CDR1 is SGHVS and CDR2 is FNYEAQ in the germline V gene. DNA for the CDR3: TGTGCCAGCAGCTTAATTTGGGCCCGGGAGATAGAGACCCAGTACTTC. Translated, it gives CASSLIWAREIETQYF.

V and J are TRBV7-9 and TRBJ2-3; perhaps TRBD1 as D (5 bases). The DNA matches TRBJ1-1 better at its end, which makes the J call doubtful. The CDR3 has 16 amino acids. Germline V gives CDR1 SEHNR, CDR2 FQNEAQ (reference sequence). In DNA, the CDR3 is TGTGCCAGCAGCCCCGGGGGGGGGGGTTTCGGAACTGAAGCTTTCTTT. Its protein is CASSPGGGGFGTEAFF.

V is TRBV6-1 and J is TRBJ2-1; no firm D call. CDR1 MNHNS and CDR2 SASEGT come from the germline V gene. V lost 4 bases and J lost 0, with 10 bases in between. CDR3 length equals 15 residues. The CDR3 loop reads CASSVDPSSYNEQFF. The CDR3 bases are TGTGCCAGCAGTGTGGACCCTAGCTCCTACAATGAGCAGTTCTTC.

This clonotype occurred once. Here the CDR3 reads CASSPQGPAGELFF. CDR3 nucleotide sequence: TGTGCCAGCTCACCCCAAGGGCCCGCCGGGGAGCTGTTTTTT. The chain links TRBV18 to TRBJ2-2, with D hard to call. The CDR3 totals 14 residues. V shed 3 bases and J shed 6 bases, with 11 bases lying between them. Germline lookup yields CDR1 KGHSH and CDR2 LQKENI.

This clonotype was counted only a few times. The genes are TRBV7-6 and TRBJ2-5; D not certain. The J call may be mistaken, given a closer DNA end match to TRBJ2-7. CDR3 length: 11 amino acids. The V gene's germline CDR1 is SGHVS and CDR2 FNYEAQ. The CDR3 here is CASSLSGEQYF. The CDR3 nucleotides are TGTGCCAGCAGCTTATCTGGCGAGCAGTACTTC.

This clonotype was seen only once. This sequence joins TRBV7-2 and TRBJ2-4, with D maybe TRBD2 (7 bases). Gene TRBJ2-1 matches the end of the DNA better, so the J call may be wrong. The length of the CDR3 is 15 residues. CDR1 and CDR2 from the germline V gene are SGHTA and FQGNSA. The CDR3 DNA sequence: TGTGCCAGCAGCTTGGTCAGAGGGGGAGGGGAGACCCAGTTCTTC. The encoded protein is CASSLVRGGGETQFF.